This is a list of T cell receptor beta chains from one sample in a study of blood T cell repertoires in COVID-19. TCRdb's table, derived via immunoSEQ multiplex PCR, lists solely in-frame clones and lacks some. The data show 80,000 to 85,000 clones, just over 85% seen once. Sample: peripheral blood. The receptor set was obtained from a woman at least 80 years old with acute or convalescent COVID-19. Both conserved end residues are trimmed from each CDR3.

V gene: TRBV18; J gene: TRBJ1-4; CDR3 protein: ASSSGGPTNEKLF
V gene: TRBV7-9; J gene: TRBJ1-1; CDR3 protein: ASSEGERPAF
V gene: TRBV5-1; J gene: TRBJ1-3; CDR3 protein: ASSLVVSGDTIY
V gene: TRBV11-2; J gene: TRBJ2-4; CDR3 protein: ASSLEGSSRNIQY
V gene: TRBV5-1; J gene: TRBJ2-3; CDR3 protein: ASSLVLPASGRIDTQY
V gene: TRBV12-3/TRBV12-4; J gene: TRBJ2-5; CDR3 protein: ARPERQETQY
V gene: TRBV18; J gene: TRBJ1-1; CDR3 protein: ASSSVLLIDSNTEAF
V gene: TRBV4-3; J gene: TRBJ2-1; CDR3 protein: ASSQDLRQASFRV
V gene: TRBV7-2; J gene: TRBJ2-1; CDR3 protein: ASSLRRGQNNEQF
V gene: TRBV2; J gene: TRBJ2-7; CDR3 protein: ASNLGQGDYEQY
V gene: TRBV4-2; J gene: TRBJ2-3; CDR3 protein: ASSLSERGTDTQY
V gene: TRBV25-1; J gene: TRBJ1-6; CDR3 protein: ASSESEGHSPLH
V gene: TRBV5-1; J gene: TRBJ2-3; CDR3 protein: ASSLDRGDTDTQY
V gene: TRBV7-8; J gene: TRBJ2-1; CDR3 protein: ASSLWTSGTPYNEQF